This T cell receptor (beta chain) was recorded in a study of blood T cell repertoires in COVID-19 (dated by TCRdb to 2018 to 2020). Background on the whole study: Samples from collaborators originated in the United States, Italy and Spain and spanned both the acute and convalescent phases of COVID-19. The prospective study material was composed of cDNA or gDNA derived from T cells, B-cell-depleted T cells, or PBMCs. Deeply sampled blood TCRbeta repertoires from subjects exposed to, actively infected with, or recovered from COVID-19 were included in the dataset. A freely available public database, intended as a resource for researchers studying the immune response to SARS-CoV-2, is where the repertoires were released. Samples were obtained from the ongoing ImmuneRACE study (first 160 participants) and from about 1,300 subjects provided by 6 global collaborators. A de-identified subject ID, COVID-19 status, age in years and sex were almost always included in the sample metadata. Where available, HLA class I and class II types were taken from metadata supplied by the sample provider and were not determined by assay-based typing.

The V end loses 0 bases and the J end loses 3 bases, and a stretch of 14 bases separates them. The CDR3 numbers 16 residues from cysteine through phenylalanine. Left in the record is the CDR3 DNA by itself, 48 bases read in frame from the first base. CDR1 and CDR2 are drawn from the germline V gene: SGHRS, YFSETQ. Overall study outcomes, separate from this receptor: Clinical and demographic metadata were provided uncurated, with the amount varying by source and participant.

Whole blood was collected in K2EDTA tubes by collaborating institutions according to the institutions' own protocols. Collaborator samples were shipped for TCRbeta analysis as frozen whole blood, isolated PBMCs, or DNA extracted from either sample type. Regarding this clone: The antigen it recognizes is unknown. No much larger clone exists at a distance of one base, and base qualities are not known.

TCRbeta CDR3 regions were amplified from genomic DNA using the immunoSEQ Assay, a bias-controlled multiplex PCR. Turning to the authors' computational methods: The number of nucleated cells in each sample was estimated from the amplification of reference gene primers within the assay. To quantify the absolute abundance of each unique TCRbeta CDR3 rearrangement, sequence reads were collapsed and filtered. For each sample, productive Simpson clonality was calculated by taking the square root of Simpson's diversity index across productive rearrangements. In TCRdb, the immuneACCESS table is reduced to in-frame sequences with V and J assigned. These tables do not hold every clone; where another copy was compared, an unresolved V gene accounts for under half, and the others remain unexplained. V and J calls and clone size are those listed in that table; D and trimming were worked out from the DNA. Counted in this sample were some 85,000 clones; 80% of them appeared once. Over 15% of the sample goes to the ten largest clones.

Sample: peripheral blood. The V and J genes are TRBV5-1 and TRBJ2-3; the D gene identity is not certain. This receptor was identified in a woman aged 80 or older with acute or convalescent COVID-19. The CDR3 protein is CASSLGVYRVTDTQYF. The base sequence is TGCGCCAGCAGCTTGGGAGTGTACCGCGTAACAGATACGCAGTATTTT. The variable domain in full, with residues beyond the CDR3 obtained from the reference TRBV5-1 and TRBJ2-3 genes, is KAGVTQTPRYLIKTRGQQVTLSCSPISGHRSVSWYQQTPGQGLQFLFEYFSETQRNKGNFPGRFSGRQFSNSRSEMNVSTLELGDSALYLCASSLGVYRVTDTQYFGPGTRLTVL.